The subject of this entry is one TCR beta chain. This CDR3 has 16 amino acids. The germline V and J ends were trimmed by 1 base and 2 bases, with 14 bases remaining between them. The germline V gene has CDR1 SEHNR and CDR2 FQNEAQ (reference sequence). As originally analysed: Estimation of nucleated cell counts relied on the amplification of reference gene primers. Using immunoSEQ multiplex PCR, the repertoire was profiled, and TCRdb retains in-frame clones only, with some absent. V, J and clone size reflect that table, while D and trimming were determined from the DNA. This sample yields roughly 400,000 clones, of which about 89% are seen a single time; around 0.94% belongs to the top ten. The sample originates from a study of blood T cell repertoires in COVID-19. Across the study: The samples span acute and convalescent COVID-19 from the United States, Italy and Spain.

In terms of age and location, participants ranged from roughly 18 to 100 years and lived in about two dozen US areas. Participants classified as exposed had met a COVID-19 case within 2 weeks before study entry. The sequencing input was PBMCs or T cells enriched from blood (not recorded which). The receptor was isolated from a woman in her thirties or forties who had been exposed to COVID-19. The V gene is TRBV7-9, the J gene TRBJ1-1; no clear D. The CDR3 spells CASSLGVSLSNTEAFF. DNA for the CDR3: TGTGCCAGCAGCTTAGGAGTAAGTTTATCAAACACTGAAGCTTTCTTT.